This T cell receptor (beta chain) was retrieved from a study of cytomegalovirus exposure and HLA in healthy donors. Overall study findings and caveats: The majority of TCR sequences were rare, yet some public TCRs appeared in many donors.

This clone was detected only once. Its matching antigen is unknown. The PCR was carried out with 60 Vbeta primers and 13 Jbeta primers. The assay was immunoSEQ multiplex PCR, and TCRdb's table has in-frame clones only and misses some. Of around 91,000 clones in the sample, roughly 83% are singletons; the top ten hold approximately 2.1%. V dropped 0 bases and J dropped 5; count of bases not matched to a gene: 5. Germline V gene lookup returns CDR1 MGHRA and CDR2 YSYEKL. This CDR3 has 15 residues. The sample comprised PBMCs. This chain uses TRBV4-1 with TRBJ2-7; TRBD2 aligns across 9 bases. The source of this sequence is a young man in good health and CMV-seronegative. The CDR3: CASSQDSGSGDEQYF. In nucleotides, the CDR3 is TGCGCCAGCAGCCAAGATAGCGGGAGCGGGGACGAGCAGTACTTC.